This T cell receptor (beta chain) was observed in a study of blood T cell repertoires in COVID-19. In the study overall: Sources were T cells, B-cell-depleted T cells, or PBMCs; the material itself was cDNA or gDNA.

Original handling: Estimation of nucleated cell counts was performed using reference gene primer amplification. Sequencing used immunoSEQ multiplex PCR; TCRdb keeps in-frame clones, though not all of them. For V, J and clone size, that table is used; D and trimming come from the DNA. Of around 130,000 clones listed, 77% are singletons. This clone was found a few times. V shed 7 bases and J 6 bases; nucleotides not matched to a gene: 7. The CDR3 has 14 amino acids. CDR1 and CDR2 from the germline V gene are SNHLY and FYNNEI. This TCR was recovered from a human donor in a cohort sampled during active COVID-19. This chain links TRBV2 with TRBJ1-5, with 9 positions matching TRBD1. The sequencing sample was made of peripheral blood. The CDR3 spells CASNEDRGGQPQHF. Here the CDR3 DNA reads TGTGCCAGCAACGAGGACAGGGGAGGTCAGCCCCAGCATTTT.